The 26 T cell receptor beta chains reported below all come from one sample, sequenced in a study of control samples from healthy donors and cancer patients. Some clones are missing from TCRdb's copy, which holds only in-frame ones; the method was immunoSEQ multiplex PCR. The sample carries 97,000 or so clones, around 92% recorded once. Input material: blood. The receptors derive from a woman between 18 and 29 years old in good health.

The J gene is TRBJ1-1, the V gene TRBV28; possibly TRBD1 for D (6 bases). CDR1 is MDHEN, CDR2 SYDVKM, per germline. Trimming cost V 3 bases and J 0 bases, with 14 bases left between them. The CDR3 length is 16 residues. In DNA, the CDR3 is TGTGCCAGCAGTTTTCGTCGGGGGCTCATGAACACTGAAGCTTTCTTT. It translates to CASSFRRGLMNTEAFF.

This clone has a single count. V gene TRBV11-3 combines with J gene TRBJ2-7; 7 bases align to TRBD1. CDR1 is SGHNT and CDR2 is YENEEA in the germline V gene. The CDR3 runs 16 residues. After removal of 3 bases from V and 0 bases from J, the junction contained 8 bases not matched to a gene. In DNA form, the CDR3 reads TGTGCCAGCAGCTTCCGCACAGGGGACCTCTCCTACGAGCAGTACTTC. Translated: CASSFRTGDLSYEQYF.

The chain links TRBV29-1 to TRBJ2-5; no clear D gene. Germline V gene data show CDR1 as SQVTM and CDR2 as ANQGSEA. CDR3 length: 12 residues. V was clipped by 4 bases and J by 0 bases, with 6 bases between them. CDR3 loop: CSVGGYQETQYF. CDR3 DNA: TGCAGCGTTGGTGGGTACCAAGAGACCCAGTACTTC.

This clone was recorded a few times. The chain recombines TRBV6-1 with TRBJ1-1; 7 nucleotides align to TRBD1. V was pared by 3 bases and J by 7 bases, with 2 bases of the junction left unmatched. Germline CDR1 MNHNS, CDR2 SASEGT. This CDR3 contains 12 residues. For the CDR3, the DNA is TGTGCCAGCAGTGACCCAGGGGGTGAAGCTTTCTTT. Translation gives CASSDPGGEAFF.

This chain joins TRBV2 and TRBJ1-2; D gene ambiguous. V was pared by 4 bases and J by 5 bases, with 5 bases between. CDR1 and CDR2 from the germline V gene are SNHLY and FYNNEI. The CDR3 has 11 amino acids. CDR3 region: CASSVLYGYTF. The CDR3 nucleotides are TGTGCCAGCAGTGTGCTTTATGGCTACACCTTC.

V and J are TRBV19 and TRBJ1-6, with TRBD1 matching 10 bases. The CDR3 runs 15 residues. CDR1 and CDR2 (germline): LNHDA, SQIVND (reference sequence). After removal of 4 bases from V and 14 bases from J, the junction contained 11 bases not matched to a gene. The CDR3 is CASSTSGQGPYSLHF. The CDR3 nucleotides are TGTGCCAGTAGTACATCGGGACAGGGGCCGTATTCCCTCCACTTT.

The chain joins TRBV19 to TRBJ1-5; 7 nucleotides align to TRBD1. V lost 4 bases and J lost 4; bases outside the gene matches: 10. Germline lookup yields CDR1 LNHDA and CDR2 SQIVND (reference sequence). This CDR3 comprises 16 residues. The CDR3 sequence is CASSRPKTGDNQPQHF. CDR3 coding DNA: TGTGCCAGTAGTAGGCCCAAAACAGGGGATAATCAGCCCCAGCATTTT.

V usage is TRBV24-1 and J usage is TRBJ2-3, with D unclear. The CDR3 is 16 residues long. Looked up from germline, CDR1 is KGHDR and CDR2 is SFDVKD. V was pared by 3 bases and J by 3 bases, with 15 bases between. The CDR3 sequence is CATSDPLKQQTDTQYF. CDR3 bases: TGTGCCACCAGTGATCCCCTAAAGCAGCAGACAGATACGCAGTATTTT.

This chain connects TRBV19 to TRBJ1-3, with D possibly matching TRBD1 (5 bases). The CDR3 loop spans 17 amino acids. The V and J ends lost 8 bases and 0 bases respectively, with 20 bases between them. The germline gives CDR1 LNHDA, CDR2 SQIVND (reference sequence). CDR3: CASGELTETISGNTIYF. CDR3 nucleotide sequence: TGTGCCAGTGGCGAACTGACAGAAACCATCTCTGGAAACACCATATATTTT.

The chain carries TRBV18 and TRBJ2-7; the match to TRBD2 covers 8 bases. Germline V gene sequence: CDR1 KGHSH, CDR2 LQKENI. This CDR3 region has 13 residues. The trim removed 6 bases at V and 5 bases at J, leaving 6 bases unmatched. The CDR3 region has the DNA TGTGCCAGCTCCCCCGGGACTAGAGACGAGCAGTACTTC. It encodes CASSPGTRDEQYF. Combining the CDR3 with reference TRBV18 and TRBJ2-7 gives the whole variable domain NAGVMQNPRHLVRRRGQEARLRCSPMKGHSHVYWYRQLPEEGLKFMVYLQKENIIDESGMPKERFSAEFPKEGPSILRIQQVVRGDSAAYFCASSPGTRDEQYFGPGTRLTVT.

The gene calls are TRBV29-1 and TRBJ2-3, with D unresolved. CDR3 size: 13 residues. V was trimmed by 6 bases and J by 2 bases, leaving 12 bases between them. Looked up from germline, CDR1 is SQVTM and CDR2 is ANQGSEA. CDR3 nucleotide sequence: TGCAGCGTGGGTCATGTGGTCACAGATACGCAGTATTTT. Protein sequence: CSVGHVVTDTQYF.

This clone was seen a handful of times. J is TRBJ1-5 and V is TRBV19; D might be TRBD1 (5 bases). Trimming took 3 bases from V and 5 from J, leaving 14 bases between them. Germline V lookup: CDR1 LNHDA, CDR2 SQIVND (reference sequence). The CDR3 consists of 15 residues. CDR3 in amino acids: CASSMGRGGDQPQHF. As DNA, the CDR3 is TGTGCCAGTAGTATGGGAAGGGGAGGGGATCAGCCCCAGCATTTT. The entire variable domain, with the rest obtained from reference TRBV19 and TRBJ1-5, is as follows: DGGITQSPKYLFRKEGQNVTLSCEQNLNHDAMYWYRQDPGQGLRLIYYSQIVNDFQKGDIAEGYSVSREKKESFPLTVTSAQKNPTAFYLCASSMGRGGDQPQHFGDGTRLSIL.

The chain recombines TRBV29-1 with TRBJ1-1; a weak D match, TRBD1 (6 bases). The CDR3 extends over 10 amino acids. The V gene's germline CDR1 is SQVTM and CDR2 ANQGSEA. V lost 6 bases and J 7 bases, leaving 9 bases between the germline ends. The CDR3, as DNA: TGCAGCGTGGGACACATTGAAGCTTTCTTT. This encodes CSVGHIEAFF.

V usage is TRBV20-1 and J usage is TRBJ2-1; the match to TRBD1 covers 7 bases. Germline V gene sequence: CDR1 DFQATT, CDR2 SNEGSKA (reference sequence). Trimming removed 3 bases from V and 3 bases from J; junction bases left unmatched: 8. The CDR3 runs 15 residues. CDR3 protein: CSASSVDRVYNEQFF. CDR3 sequence (DNA): TGCAGTGCTAGTTCCGTCGACAGGGTCTACAATGAGCAGTTCTTC.

This clone was seen a handful of times. The chain uses TRBV7-8 and TRBJ1-4; D unclear. Germline-derived CDR1 and CDR2 are SGHVS and FQNEAQ. V dropped 5 bases and J dropped 0 bases, with 10 bases sitting between them. The CDR3 totals 15 residues. The CDR3 sequence is CASSPEEPTNEKLFF. CDR3 in DNA: TGTGCCAGCAGCCCCGAGGAGCCAACTAATGAAAAACTGTTTTTT.

V and J are TRBV29-1 and TRBJ1-4, with D uncertain. V shed 0 bases and J shed 8 bases, with 7 bases lying between them. The CDR3 loop spans 12 amino acids. CDR1 is SQVTM and CDR2 is ANQGSEA in the germline V gene. CDR3 nucleotides: TGCAGCGTTGAAGAGGTTTCAGAAAAACTGTTTTTT. Its protein is CSVEEVSEKLFF.

The chain carries TRBV5-1 and TRBJ2-2, with 12 bases aligning to TRBD2. The CDR3 spans 15 residues. Germline-derived CDR1 and CDR2 are SGHRS and YFSETQ. J was trimmed by 9 bases and V by 4 bases; bases with no gene match: 7. CDR3 protein: CASSPLAGGTRELFF. Written as DNA, the CDR3 is TGCGCCAGCAGCCCCCTAGCGGGGGGGACAAGGGAGCTGTTTTTT. Based on the CDR3 plus reference TRBV5-1 and TRBJ2-2, the full variable domain is KAGVTQTPRYLIKTRGQQVTLSCSPISGHRSVSWYQQTPGQGLQFLFEYFSETQRNKGNFPGRFSGRQFSNSRSEMNVSTLELGDSALYLCASSPLAGGTRELFFGEGSRLTVL.

This clone was seen once. The chain links TRBV11-3 to TRBJ2-7; 8 bases agree with TRBD2. Germline V gene data show CDR1 as SGHNT and CDR2 as YENEEA. This CDR3 spans 13 amino acids. V lost 4 bases and J lost 5; bases outside the gene matches: 4. CDR3 amino acids: CASSSGTRDEQYF. The DNA of the CDR3 is TGTGCCAGCAGCTCCGGGACTAGGGACGAGCAGTACTTC.

The rearrangement joins TRBV7-9 to TRBJ2-2; maybe TRBD1 (6 bases). Germline V lookup: CDR1 SEHNR, CDR2 FQNEAQ (reference sequence). V shed 3 bases and J shed 4 bases, with 9 bases lying between them. The CDR3 runs to 14 residues. The CDR3 coding sequence is TGTGCCAGCAGCTTCAGGGGCGGCACCGGGGAGCTGTTTTTT. It codes for CASSFRGGTGELFF. Combining the CDR3 with reference TRBV7-9 and TRBJ2-2 gives the whole variable domain DTGVSQNPRHKITKRGQNVTFRCDPISEHNRLYWYRQTLGQGPEFLTYFQNEAQLEKSRLLSDRFSAERPKGSFSTLEIQRTEQGDSAMYLCASSFRGGTGELFFGEGSRLTVL.

The chain combines TRBV9 with TRBJ1-6, with D unresolved. The CDR3 consists of 15 residues. V lost 0 bases, J lost 8 bases, and 12 bases lay in between. The germline CDR1 and CDR2 sequences are SGDLS and YYNGEE. CDR3 coding DNA: TGTGCCAGCAGCGTAGAATTGGGATTAGATTCACCCCTCCACTTT. Protein sequence: CASSVELGLDSPLHF.

For the CDR3, the DNA is TGTGCCAGCAGCTTAGAAGGGCTTCCGGGGAACGTCCTGACTTTC. Protein product: CASSLEGLPGNVLTF. The chain recombines TRBV7-9 with TRBJ2-6, with TRBD2 as a possible D gene (5 bases). Germline-derived CDR1 and CDR2 are SEHNR and FQNEAQ (reference sequence). V was pared by 1 base and J by 10 bases, with 14 bases between. CDR3 length: 15 amino acids.

V gene TRBV4-1 combines with J gene TRBJ2-2; 10 bases align to TRBD2. The V segment lost 2 bases and the J segment 6 bases; nucleotides outside the gene matches: 3. Germline V gives CDR1 MGHRA, CDR2 YSYEKL. The CDR3 length is 15 residues. CDR3 loop: CASSQLGLAAGELFF. The CDR3 bases are TGCGCCAGCAGCCAACTAGGACTAGCGGCCGGGGAGCTGTTTTTT.

The rearrangement links TRBV9 to TRBJ1-2; 7 bases are shared with TRBD1. This CDR3 has 16 residues. Germline loops: CDR1 SGDLS, CDR2 YYNGEE. Trimming removed 4 bases from V and 6 bases from J; junction bases left unmatched: 15. The CDR3, as DNA: TGTGCCAGCAGCCCAAGGGGGACAGTTTTTAATGATGGCTACACCTTC. Residues: CASSPRGTVFNDGYTF. The whole variable domain, remainder taken from reference TRBV9 and TRBJ1-2, is DSGVTQTPKHLITATGQRVTLRCSPRSGDLSVYWYQQSLDQGLQFLIQYYNGEERAKGNILERFSAQQFPDLHSELNLSSLELGDSALYFCASSPRGTVFNDGYTFGSGTRLTVV.

The V gene is TRBV28, the J gene TRBJ1-5, with D unclear. Germline assignment: CDR1 MDHEN and CDR2 SYDVKM. The CDR3 runs to 12 residues. The V gene lost 6 bases and the J gene lost 6 bases, with 9 bases spanning the gap. CDR3 DNA: TGTGCCAGCAGCCCCGACATTCAGCCCCAGCATTTT. It codes for CASSPDIQPQHF.

V gene TRBV7-8 combines with J gene TRBJ2-3; D gene ambiguous. V was trimmed by 3 bases and J by 3 bases, leaving 4 bases between them. The CDR3 totals 12 residues. The germline V gene has CDR1 SGHVS and CDR2 FQNEAQ. The DNA for the CDR3 is TGTGCCAGCAGCTTCGGGACAGATACGCAGTATTTT. This translates into CASSFGTDTQYF.

The V call is TRBV10-3, the J call TRBJ2-7; D assignment may be TRBD1 or TRBD2 (5 bases each). V lost 8 bases, J lost 6 bases, and 14 bases lay in between. CDR1 is ENHRY, CDR2 SYGVKD, per germline. The CDR3 is 12 residues long. The CDR3 sequence: CAIGTTNREQYF. The CDR3 bases are TGTGCCATCGGGACGACAAACCGCGAGCAGTACTTC.